The 29 T cell receptor beta chains below were found in one sample sequenced in a study of CXCR3-negative and CXCR3-positive naive CD8 T cells. Regarding the study as a whole: When CXCR3-positive naive cells were set against CXCR3-negative naive cells, the former had more hydrophobic TRB CDR3s.

These receptors' targets are unknown. With UMI labels, 5' RACE was used to prepare the TRB cDNA libraries. TCRdb reprocessed the 5' RACE reads; each CDR3 protein has one entry and no DNA is given. Recorded for this sample: some 60,000 distinct CDR3 sequences. The sample taken for sequencing was naive CXCR3+ CD8+ T cells from blood. Subset described: CD45RO-CCR7+CD27+CD95- naive CD8+ T cells expressing CXCR3 (TNR3+). Receptors originate from a human donor in good health. Some clones in this sample may be carry-over from other donors' samples.

The CDR3 spells CASSEQGDTEAFF. V and J are TRBV25-1 and TRBJ1-1; TCRdb's assignment of TRBD1 cannot be checked, as there is no DNA. The CDR3 length is 13 residues. CDR1 is MGHDK, CDR2 SYGVNS, per germline.

The chain is built from TRBV6-6 and TRBJ2-7; TCRdb gives TRBD1 as the D gene, but with no DNA this cannot be confirmed. The CDR3 consists of 15 residues. Germline V gives CDR1 MNHNY, CDR2 SVGAGI (reference sequence). CDR3 in amino acids: CASSSPGQEAYEQYF.

The CDR3: CSASVPFSGDYNEQFF. The chain uses TRBV20-1 and TRBJ2-1; TCRdb's assignment of TRBD2 cannot be checked, as there is no DNA. The CDR3 has 16 residues. Germline assignment: CDR1 DFQATT and CDR2 SNEGSKA (reference sequence).

The genes are TRBV7-3 and TRBJ2-7; no DNA is available, so the TRBD1 call from TCRdb remains unchecked. Germline V lookup: CDR1 SGHTA, CDR2 FQGTGA. The CDR3 totals 14 residues. The CDR3 loop is CASSFGGGAYEQYF. The entire variable domain, with the rest obtained from reference TRBV7-3 and TRBJ2-7, is as follows: GAGVSQTPSNKVTEKGKYVELRCDPISGHTALYWYRQSLGQGPEFLIYFQGTGAADDSGLPNDRFFAVRPEGSVSTLKIQRTERGDSAVYLCASSFGGGAYEQYFGPGTRLTVT.

This chain links TRBV5-6 with TRBJ1-5; TCRdb outputs TRBD1, but without DNA this stays unchecked. The CDR3 has 14 amino acids. Per germline, CDR1 SGHDT and CDR2 YYEEEE. The chain's CDR3 is CASSLEGGNQPQHF.

The chain couples TRBV12-5 to TRBJ1-1. Germline V gene data show CDR1 as LGHNT and CDR2 as FRNRAP. CDR3 length equals 15 residues. CDR3 amino acids: CASGLDRFENTEAFF.

The chain recombines TRBV27 with TRBJ2-3; as DNA is missing, the TRBD1 call by TCRdb cannot be tested. The germline V gene encodes CDR1 MNHEY and CDR2 SMNVEV (reference sequence). The CDR3 spans 15 residues. The CDR3 sequence is CASSMRTDGTDTQYF.

J is TRBJ1-1 and V is TRBV27. This CDR3 is 14 amino acids long. Germline lookup yields CDR1 MNHEY and CDR2 SMNVEV (reference sequence). The CDR3 sequence is CASSLHGMNTETFF.

The CDR3: CASTEGSYEQYF. The chain combines TRBV12-3 or TRBV12-4 with TRBJ2-7. The CDR3 is made up of 12 amino acids.

The chain joins TRBV7-3 to TRBJ2-1; TCRdb gives TRBD1 as the D gene, but with no DNA this cannot be confirmed. CDR1 is SGHTA, CDR2 FQGTGA, per germline. The CDR3 runs to 15 residues. This chain's CDR3 is CASSLQGSSYNEQFF.

The rearrangement joins TRBV29-1 to TRBJ2-1; the TCRdb call, TRBD1, lacks DNA for checking. The CDR3 has 14 amino acids. Germline V gene data show CDR1 as SQVTM and CDR2 as ANQGSEA. The CDR3 protein is CSVFSGGSYNEQFF.

The chain is built from TRBV15 and TRBJ2-7. CDR1 is LNHNV, CDR2 YYDKDF, per germline (reference sequence). The CDR3 totals 13 residues. The CDR3 protein is CATSRDPSYEQYF.

J is TRBJ2-7 and V is TRBV12-5; TCRdb lists TRBD1, though no DNA is available to test this call. Germline V gives CDR1 LGHNT, CDR2 FRNRAP. This CDR3 is 13 amino acids long. This CDR3 is CASGNGASYEQYF. Based on the CDR3 plus reference TRBV12-5 and TRBJ2-7, the full variable domain is DARVTQTPRHKVTEMGQEVTMRCQPILGHNTVFWYRQTMMQGLELLAYFRNRAPLDDSGMPKDRFSAEMPDATLATLKIQPSEPRDSAVYFCASGNGASYEQYFGPGTRLTVT.

The chain employs TRBV20-1 and TRBJ2-7; the D call from TCRdb, TRBD2, cannot be confirmed without DNA. This CDR3 is built from 13 residues. CDR1 DFQATT and CDR2 SNEGSKA come from the germline V gene (reference sequence). This chain's CDR3 is CSAKRESSYEQYF.

The chain employs TRBV20-1 and TRBJ2-1; the D call from TCRdb, TRBD2, cannot be confirmed without DNA. The CDR3 sequence is 17 residues long. The germline V gene encodes CDR1 DFQATT and CDR2 SNEGSKA (reference sequence). CDR3 amino acids: CSTGVESGGQPYNEQFF.

V gene TRBV4-3 combines with J gene TRBJ2-7; the D gene TCRdb calls, TRBD1, cannot be checked with no DNA. CDR1 is LGHNA and CDR2 is YSLEER in the germline V gene. The CDR3 spans 15 residues. The CDR3 sequence: CASSQGPPPDLEQYF.

V and J are TRBV11-2 and TRBJ1-3; absent DNA, TCRdb's TRBD1 call cannot be checked. The CDR3 has 17 residues. The germline V gene encodes CDR1 SGHAT and CDR2 FQNNGV. The CDR3 loop reads CASSSLTVDRGGNTIYF.

The genes are TRBV9 and TRBJ1-1; TCRdb reports TRBD1, a call that lacks DNA to check it against. Germline assignment: CDR1 SGDLS and CDR2 YYNGEE. The CDR3 loop spans 16 amino acids. This CDR3 reads CASSVEGEIVGTEAFF.

V is TRBV4-1 and J is TRBJ2-7; TCRdb lists TRBD1, though no DNA is available to test this call. CDR3 length: 17 residues. Looked up from germline, CDR1 is MGHRA and CDR2 is YSYEKL. CDR3 sequence: CASSRLPQPGQGDEQYF.

The chain combines TRBV7-9 with TRBJ1-1; TCRdb's assignment of TRBD1 cannot be checked, as there is no DNA. CDR1 SEHNR and CDR2 FQNEAQ come from the germline V gene (reference sequence). There are 17 residues in the CDR3. CDR3 sequence: CASSLSRGQGANTEAFF.

The J gene is TRBJ2-7, the V gene TRBV5-5; TCRdb designates TRBD1, a call that cannot be tested without DNA. This CDR3 contains 15 residues. CDR1 and CDR2 from the germline V gene are SGHKS and YYEKEE (reference sequence). The CDR3 loop reads CASSLEILSGYEQYF.

The chain employs TRBV7-9 and TRBJ2-1; the D gene TCRdb calls, TRBD1, cannot be checked with no DNA. The length of the CDR3 is 13 residues. The germline V gene encodes CDR1 SEHNR and CDR2 FQNEAQ (reference sequence). The CDR3 sequence is CASRGQTYNEQFF.

The gene calls are TRBV7-3 and TRBJ1-6. CDR3 length equals 14 residues. CDR1 SGHTA and CDR2 FQGTGA come from the germline V gene. The CDR3 spells CASSLGGSNSPLHF.

CDR3: CSAFDTPNEKLFF. The chain carries TRBV20-1 and TRBJ1-4. CDR1 and CDR2 from the germline V gene are DFQATT and SNEGSKA (reference sequence). The CDR3 consists of 13 residues.

The rearrangement links TRBV20-1 to TRBJ2-1; without DNA, the TCRdb call of TRBD2 cannot be checked. Germline V gene sequence: CDR1 DFQATT, CDR2 SNEGSKA (reference sequence). The length of the CDR3 is 16 residues. This CDR3 reads CSATSPVAGEYNEQFF.

V gene TRBV7-3 combines with J gene TRBJ1-4; TCRdb proposes TRBD1, but this gene call is untestable without DNA. Germline-derived CDR1 and CDR2 are SGHTA and FQGTGA. The CDR3 sequence is 15 residues long. CDR3 protein: CASSPGRGTNEKLFF.

The rearrangement joins TRBV5-1 to TRBJ1-2; TCRdb gives TRBD1 as the D gene, but with no DNA this cannot be confirmed. Germline lookup yields CDR1 SGHRS and CDR2 YFSETQ. This CDR3 region has 14 residues. This CDR3 reads CASSPGVFSNGYTF.

The chain uses TRBV9 and TRBJ2-7. The CDR3 has 16 residues. Germline CDR1 reads SGDLS; CDR2 reads YYNGEE. Here the CDR3 reads CASSVGGTDSVSEQYF.

V usage is TRBV25-1 and J usage is TRBJ1-1. Germline values: CDR1 MGHDK, CDR2 SYGVNS. The CDR3 spans 14 residues. CDR3 in amino acids: CASSESGLNTEAFF.